These 13 T cell receptor beta chains share one sample of origin, sequenced in a study of T cells expressing NK-cell markers. No DNA is given; TCRdb re-called the 5' RACE reads and lists each CDR3 protein once. The sample has some 300,000 distinct CDR3 sequences; the top ten hold about 0.4%. Sequencing used blood T cells: a sorted CD56 or NKG2C T cell subset, CD4+ or CD8+ T cells, or bulk PBMC T cells (not recorded which). The source of these receptors is a man aged 18 to 29 in good health.

This chain links TRBV15 with TRBJ2-5; the TCRdb call, TRBD2, lacks DNA for checking. Germline V gene data show CDR1 as LNHNV and CDR2 as YYDKDF (reference sequence). The CDR3 spans 14 residues. CDR3 region: CATSTPSGQETQYF.

The V gene is TRBV7-9, the J gene TRBJ2-7; TCRdb outputs TRBD1, but without DNA this stays unchecked. The V gene's germline CDR1 is SEHNR and CDR2 FQNEAQ (reference sequence). This CDR3 contains 15 residues. The CDR3 loop reads CASSSRAVTGYEQYF.

This chain uses TRBV3-1 with TRBJ2-1; as DNA is missing, the TRBD2 call by TCRdb cannot be tested. The CDR3 extends over 18 amino acids. Germline V gives CDR1 LGHDT, CDR2 YNNKEL (reference sequence). The CDR3 loop is CASSQAGQTSGIGNEQFF.

The chain joins TRBV10-3 to TRBJ2-7; TCRdb's D call, TRBD1, is unchecked because there is no DNA. Germline V lookup: CDR1 ENHRY, CDR2 SYGVKD. The CDR3 runs 12 residues. The CDR3 region is CAISNTGFEQYF.

The rearrangement uses TRBV7-8 and TRBJ2-3. Per germline, CDR1 SGHVS and CDR2 FQNEAQ. CDR3 length: 14 residues. CDR3 in amino acids: CASSSLVITDTQYF.

This chain connects TRBV30 to TRBJ1-5; TCRdb picks TRBD1, but there is no DNA to check that call. The CDR3 is 15 amino acids. From germline, CDR1 is GTSNPN and CDR2 SVGIG (reference sequence). CDR3 in amino acids: CACQTGVRSNQPQHF.

The genes are TRBV5-1 and TRBJ2-7; TCRdb's assignment of TRBD2 cannot be checked, as there is no DNA. Germline-derived CDR1 and CDR2 are SGHRS and YFSETQ. The CDR3 consists of 14 residues. The CDR3 protein is CASSLDPTGYEQYF.

The chain carries TRBV29-1 and TRBJ2-1; checking the TCRdb D call of TRBD1 is not possible without DNA. The length of the CDR3 is 15 residues. CDR1 is SQVTM, CDR2 ANQGSEA, per germline. CDR3 amino acids: CSVLTGTIIDHEQFF.

The genes are TRBV7-2 and TRBJ2-3; checking the TCRdb D call of TRBD2 is not possible without DNA. The CDR3 has 16 residues. Germline values: CDR1 SGHTA, CDR2 FQGNSA. CDR3 loop: CASSLVGTWGTDTQYF.

V is TRBV29-1 and J is TRBJ2-2; TCRdb calls TRBD1, which cannot be checked without DNA. Germline loops: CDR1 SQVTM, CDR2 ANQGSEA. This CDR3 is 15 amino acids long. CDR3 sequence: CSVGAPGQGLGELFF.

J is TRBJ2-5 and V is TRBV27; the D call of TRBD2 rests on TCRdb alone, since no DNA is present to check it. The length of the CDR3 is 14 residues. From germline, CDR1 is MNHEY and CDR2 SMNVEV (reference sequence). The CDR3 loop reads CASSFGRPAGTQYF.

The gene calls are TRBV2 and TRBJ1-2. Per the germline V gene, CDR1 is SNHLY and CDR2 is FYNNEI. The CDR3 runs 13 residues. The CDR3 sequence is CASSEHINYGYTF.

The CDR3 reads CASSLDLGQGINEQFF. V usage is TRBV11-2 and J usage is TRBJ2-1; without DNA, the TCRdb call of TRBD1 cannot be checked. The CDR3 loop spans 16 amino acids. Germline-derived CDR1 and CDR2 are SGHAT and FQNNGV.